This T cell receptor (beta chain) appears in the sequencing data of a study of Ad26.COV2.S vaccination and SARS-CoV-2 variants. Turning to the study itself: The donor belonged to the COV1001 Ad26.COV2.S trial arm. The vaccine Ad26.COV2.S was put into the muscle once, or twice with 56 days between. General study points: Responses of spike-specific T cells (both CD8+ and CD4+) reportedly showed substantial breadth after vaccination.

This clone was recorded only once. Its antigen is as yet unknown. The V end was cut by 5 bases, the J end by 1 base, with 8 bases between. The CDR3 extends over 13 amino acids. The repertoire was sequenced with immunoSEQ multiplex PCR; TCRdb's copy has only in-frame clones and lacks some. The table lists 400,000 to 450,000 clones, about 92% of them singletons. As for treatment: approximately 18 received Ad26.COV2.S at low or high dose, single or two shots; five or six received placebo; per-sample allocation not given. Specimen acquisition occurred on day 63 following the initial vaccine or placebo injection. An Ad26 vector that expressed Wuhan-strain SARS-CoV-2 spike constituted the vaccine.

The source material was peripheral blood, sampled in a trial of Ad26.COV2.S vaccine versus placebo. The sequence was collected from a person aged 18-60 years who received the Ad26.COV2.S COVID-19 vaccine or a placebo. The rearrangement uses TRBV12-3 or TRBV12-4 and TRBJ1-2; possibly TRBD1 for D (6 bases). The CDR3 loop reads CASSEDSNYGYTF. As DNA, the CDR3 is TGTGCCAGCAGTGAGGACAGTAACTATGGCTACACCTTC.